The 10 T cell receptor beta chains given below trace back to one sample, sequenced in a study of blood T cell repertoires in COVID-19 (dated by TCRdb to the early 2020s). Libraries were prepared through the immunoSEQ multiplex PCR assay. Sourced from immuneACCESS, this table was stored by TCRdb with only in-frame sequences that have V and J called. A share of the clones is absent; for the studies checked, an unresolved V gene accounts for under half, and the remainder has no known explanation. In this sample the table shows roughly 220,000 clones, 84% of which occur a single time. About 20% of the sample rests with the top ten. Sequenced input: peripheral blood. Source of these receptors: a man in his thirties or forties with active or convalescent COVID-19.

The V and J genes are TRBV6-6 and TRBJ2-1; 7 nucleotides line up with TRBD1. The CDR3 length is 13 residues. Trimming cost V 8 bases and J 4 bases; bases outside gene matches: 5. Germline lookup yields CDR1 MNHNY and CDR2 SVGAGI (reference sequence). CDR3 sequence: CASGTDNYNEQFF. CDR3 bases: TGTGCCAGCGGGACAGATAATTACAATGAGCAGTTCTTC.

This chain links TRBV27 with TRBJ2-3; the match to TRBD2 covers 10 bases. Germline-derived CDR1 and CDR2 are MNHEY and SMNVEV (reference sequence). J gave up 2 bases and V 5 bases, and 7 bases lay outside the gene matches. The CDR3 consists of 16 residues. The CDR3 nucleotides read TGTGCCAGCAGTCCCCCCCTAGCGGGGGTCACAGATACGCAGTATTTT. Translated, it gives CASSPPLAGVTDTQYF.

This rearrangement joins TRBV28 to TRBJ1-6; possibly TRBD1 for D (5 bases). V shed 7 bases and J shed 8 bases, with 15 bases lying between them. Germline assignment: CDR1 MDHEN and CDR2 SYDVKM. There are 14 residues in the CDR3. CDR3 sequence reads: CASTLLGADSPLHF. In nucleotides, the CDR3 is TGTGCCAGCACCCTCCTAGGGGCGGATTCACCCCTCCACTTT.

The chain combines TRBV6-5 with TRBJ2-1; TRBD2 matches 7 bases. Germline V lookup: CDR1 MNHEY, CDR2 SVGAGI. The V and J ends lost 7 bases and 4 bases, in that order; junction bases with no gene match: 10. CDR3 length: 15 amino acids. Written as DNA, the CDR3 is TGTGCCAGCATAAGTGGTTCTAGCGGTTACAATGAGCAGTTCTTC. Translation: CASISGSSGYNEQFF.

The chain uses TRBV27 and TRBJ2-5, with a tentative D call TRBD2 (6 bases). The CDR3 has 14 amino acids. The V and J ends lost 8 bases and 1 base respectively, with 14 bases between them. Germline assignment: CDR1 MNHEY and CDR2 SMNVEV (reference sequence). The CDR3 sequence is CASGGRMGQETQYF. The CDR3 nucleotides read TGTGCCAGCGGGGGGAGGATGGGCCAAGAGACCCAGTACTTC.

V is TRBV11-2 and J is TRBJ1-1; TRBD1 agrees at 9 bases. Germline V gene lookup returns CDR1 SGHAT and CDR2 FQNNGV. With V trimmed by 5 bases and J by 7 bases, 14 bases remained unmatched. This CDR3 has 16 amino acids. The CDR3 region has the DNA TGTGCCAGCAGCCTCACCTGGACCGACAGGGGGATTGAAGCTTTCTTT. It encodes CASSLTWTDRGIEAFF.

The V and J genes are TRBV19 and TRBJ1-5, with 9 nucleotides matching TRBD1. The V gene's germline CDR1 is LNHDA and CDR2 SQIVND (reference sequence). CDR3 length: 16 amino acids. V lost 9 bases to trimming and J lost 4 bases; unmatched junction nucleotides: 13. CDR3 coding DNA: TGTGCCAGCGCCCAGGGAGGGACAGGGAGTAATCAGCCCCAGCATTTT. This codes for CASAQGGTGSNQPQHF.

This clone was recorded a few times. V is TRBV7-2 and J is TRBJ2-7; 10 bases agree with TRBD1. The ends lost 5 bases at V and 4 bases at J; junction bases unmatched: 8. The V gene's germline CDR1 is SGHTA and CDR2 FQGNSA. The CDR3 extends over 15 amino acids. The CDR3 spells CASSPGQGGAYEQYF. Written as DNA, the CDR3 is TGTGCCAGCAGCCCCGGACAGGGGGGTGCGTACGAGCAGTACTTC.

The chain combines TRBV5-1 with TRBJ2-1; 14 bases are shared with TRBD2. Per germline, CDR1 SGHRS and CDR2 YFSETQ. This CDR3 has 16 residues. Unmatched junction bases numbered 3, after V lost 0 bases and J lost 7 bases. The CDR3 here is CASSLARTSGRNEQFF. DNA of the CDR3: TGCGCCAGCAGCTTGGCACGGACTAGCGGGAGGAATGAGCAGTTCTTC.

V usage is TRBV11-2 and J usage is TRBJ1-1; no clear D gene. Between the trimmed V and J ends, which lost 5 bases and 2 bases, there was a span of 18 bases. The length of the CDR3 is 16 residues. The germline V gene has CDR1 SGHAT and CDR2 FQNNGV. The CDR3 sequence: CASSVSSTVPNTEAFF. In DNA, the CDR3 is TGTGCCAGCAGCGTATCCTCTACCGTACCTAACACTGAAGCTTTCTTT.